Each of the 4 T cell receptor beta chains below was sequenced from the same sample in a study of multiple sclerosis patients with progressive multifocal leukoencephalopathy. Clones were sequenced by immunoSEQ multiplex PCR, and TCRdb holds only the in-frame ones, with some missing. This sample carries about 30,000 clones, 80% to 95% of them seen once, and the ten largest clones take approximately 2%. Time point defined: before natalizumab initiation. Sample: PBMCs. The receptors were sampled from a man aged 25-45 years with multiple sclerosis.

The CDR3 DNA reads TGTGCCAGCAGTGAGCAGGTATACGACTACGCGGGCAATCAGCCCCAGCATTTT. It is translated as CASSEQVYDYAGNQPQHF. The chain employs TRBV6-1 and TRBJ1-5; D gene uncertain. The germline gives CDR1 MNHNS, CDR2 SASEGT. This CDR3 contains 18 residues. The V and J ends lost 3 bases and 2 bases respectively, with 20 bases between them.

The chain employs TRBV5-5 and TRBJ1-1; D gene uncertain. CDR1 and CDR2 from the germline V gene are SGHKS and YYEKEE (reference sequence). V was cut by 4 bases and J by 2 bases, with 12 bases left in between. This CDR3 region has 14 residues. The CDR3 region is CASSIWAQNTEAFF. The CDR3 bases are TGTGCCAGCAGCATTTGGGCCCAAAACACTGAAGCTTTCTTT.

The V and J genes are TRBV13 and TRBJ2-7, with a tentative D call TRBD1 (5 bases). V was clipped by 1 base and J by 2 bases, with 9 bases between them. CDR3 length: 14 amino acids. Looked up from germline, CDR1 is PRHDT and CDR2 is FYEKMQ (reference sequence). CDR3 bases: TGTGCCAGCAGCTTAGAGGGCAGGGCCTACGAGCAGTACTTC. As protein: CASSLEGRAYEQYF.

The chain recombines TRBV27 with TRBJ2-7; D is possibly TRBD2 (6 bases). CDR1 is MNHEY, CDR2 SMNVEV, per germline (reference sequence). Trimming shortened V by 1 base and J by 4 bases, and 20 bases separated the two germline ends. This CDR3 is built from 17 residues. The DNA for the CDR3 is TGTGCCAGCAGTTTATATCCCCCCGGTTGGGGGGTGTACGAGCAGTACTTC. Translated: CASSLYPPGWGVYEQYF.